Following are 20 T cell receptor beta chains from one sample sequenced in a study of cytomegalovirus exposure and HLA in healthy donors. PCR primers comprised 60 Vbeta and 13 Jbeta primers. Produced via immunoSEQ multiplex PCR; TCRdb's table is partial and in-frame only. The sample consists of about 120,000 clones, 80% of them appearing once. Sequenced material: PBMCs. Receptors were obtained from a female donor in good health and CMV-seronegative.

V usage is TRBV7-9 and J usage is TRBJ2-7; D is undetermined. CDR1 and CDR2 from the germline V gene are SEHNR and FQNEAQ (reference sequence). V was shortened by 5 bases and J by 5 bases, with 16 bases between the two germline ends. CDR3 length equals 14 residues. The CDR3, as DNA: TGTGCCAGCAGCCCACCTTTATTCAGCGACGAGCAGTACTTC. This codes for CASSPPLFSDEQYF.

The V gene is TRBV7-6, the J gene TRBJ1-4; TRBD1 is a possible D gene (6 bases). Trimming took 6 bases from V and 5 from J, leaving 10 bases between them. Germline lookup yields CDR1 SGHVS and CDR2 FNYEAQ. This CDR3 is built from 13 residues. CDR3 nucleotide sequence: TGTGCCAGCAGGGACAGATTGAATGAAAAACTGTTTTTT. Its protein is CASRDRLNEKLFF.

This clone was detected once. The chain combines TRBV10-1 with TRBJ2-2; D is undetermined. Trimming cost V 2 bases and J 3 bases, with 4 bases left between them. CDR3 length: 13 residues. Per the germline V gene, CDR1 is WNHNN and CDR2 is SYGVQD (reference sequence). CDR3 region: CASSERDTGELFF. The CDR3 DNA is TGCGCCAGCAGTGAGCGTGACACCGGGGAGCTGTTTTTT.

The V and J genes are TRBV6-5 and TRBJ2-5; 9 nucleotides agree with TRBD2. The trim removed 7 bases at V and 5 bases at J, leaving 5 bases unmatched. CDR1 and CDR2 (germline): MNHEY, SVGAGI. CDR3 size: 13 residues. CDR3 loop: CASTGGGEETQYF. CDR3 DNA: TGTGCCAGCACAGGCGGGGGGGAGGAGACCCAGTACTTC.

The rearrangement links TRBV2 to TRBJ1-1; TRBD1 is a possible D gene (5 bases). Trimming shortened V by 7 bases and J by 3 bases, and 18 bases separated the two germline ends. Germline CDR1 and CDR2: SNHLY and FYNNEI. The CDR3 spans 15 residues. The CDR3 DNA reads as TGTGCCAGCATCGGACAAGAAGAGCGGGACACTGAAGCTTTCTTT. It is translated as CASIGQEERDTEAFF.

This clone was detected only once. The chain is built from TRBV10-3 and TRBJ2-3; D may be TRBD2 (6 bases). Looked up from germline, CDR1 is ENHRY and CDR2 is SYGVKD. This CDR3 region has 17 residues. V lost 0 bases and J lost 6, with 19 bases in between. The CDR3 reads CAISESTRGDPVDTQYF. CDR3 sequence (DNA): TGTGCCATCAGTGAGTCGACGCGGGGCGACCCCGTTGATACGCAGTATTTT.

The chain's CDR3 is CATSRDQGSETQYF. Here the CDR3 DNA reads TGTGCCACCAGCAGAGATCAGGGATCAGAGACCCAGTACTTC. The chain carries TRBV15 and TRBJ2-5; TRBD1 is a possible D gene (5 bases). This CDR3 has 14 amino acids. Trimming removed 0 bases from V and 4 bases from J, with 9 bases in between. Per the germline V gene, CDR1 is LNHNV and CDR2 is YYDKDF (reference sequence).

The V call is TRBV6-4, the J call TRBJ1-1, with a tentative D call TRBD1 (6 bases). This CDR3 spans 14 amino acids. Germline CDR1 MRHNA, CDR2 SNTAGT. The V and J ends lost 6 bases and 1 base respectively, with 12 bases between them. The CDR3 loop reads CASRKTGENTEAFF. The CDR3 coding sequence is TGTGCCAGCAGGAAGACAGGTGAGAACACTGAAGCTTTCTTT.

V gene TRBV10-2 combines with J gene TRBJ2-5; 10 nucleotides line up with TRBD1. The J call may not be correct, given that the DNA end is closer to TRBJ2-7. Germline V gene lookup returns CDR1 WSHSY and CDR2 SAAADI. The length of the CDR3 is 14 residues. CDR3: CASKDRGTSYEQYF. For the CDR3, the DNA is TGCGCCAGCAAGGACAGGGGGACTTCCTACGAGCAGTACTTC.

The chain recombines TRBV27 with TRBJ2-3; 7 bases line up with TRBD1. Germline V gene data show CDR1 as MNHEY and CDR2 as SMNVEV (reference sequence). J was trimmed by 0 bases and V by 3 bases; bases with no gene match: 3. This CDR3 comprises 15 residues. The CDR3 loop is CASSFEGASTDTQYF. As DNA, the CDR3 is TGTGCCAGCAGTTTCGAGGGGGCCAGCACAGATACGCAGTATTTT.

A remark on this clone: Sequence at one end of the junction differs from germline and may be a read error. The CDR3 DNA is TGTTCCAGCAGCCTATCGTCAGATACGCAGTATTTT. Protein: CSSSLSSDTQYF. V gene TRBV7-9 combines with J gene TRBJ2-3; D remains ambiguous. The CDR3 has 12 amino acids. CDR1 and CDR2 (germline): SEHNR, FQNEAQ (reference sequence).

The chain combines TRBV6-1 with TRBJ2-1; D gene uncertain. Trimming removed 3 bases from V and 7 bases from J, with 10 bases in between. Per germline, CDR1 MNHNS and CDR2 SASEGT. CDR3 length equals 13 residues. The CDR3 loop is CASSDGRPNEQFF. The CDR3 nucleotides are TGTGCCAGCAGTGACGGCAGGCCAAATGAGCAGTTCTTC.

The chain carries TRBV28 and TRBJ2-7; tentative D call: TRBD2 (6 bases). There are 14 residues in the CDR3. V gave up 8 bases and J gave up 3 bases, with 17 bases separating them. CDR1 and CDR2 from the germline V gene are MDHEN and SYDVKM. CDR3 in amino acids: CASLRVADYYEQYF. In nucleotides, the CDR3 is TGTGCCAGCCTTAGGGTAGCGGACTACTACGAGCAGTACTTC.

The genes are TRBV25-1 and TRBJ2-2, with D maybe TRBD1 (5 bases). V lost 4 bases to trimming and J lost 6 bases, with 6 bases between them. CDR1 is MGHDK and CDR2 is SYGVNS in the germline V gene. The CDR3 has 12 residues. CDR3 region: CASSVTAGELFF. The CDR3 nucleotides are TGTGCCAGCAGTGTGACAGCCGGGGAGCTGTTTTTT.

The gene calls are TRBV5-4 and TRBJ2-1, with a tentative D call TRBD2 (6 bases). V lost 4 bases and J lost 0, with 14 bases in between. Germline V lookup: CDR1 SGHNT, CDR2 YYREEE (reference sequence). This CDR3 contains 16 residues. CDR3 coding DNA: TGTGCCAGCAGCACGGGACTGCCCAGCTCCTACAATGAGCAGTTCTTC. This encodes CASSTGLPSSYNEQFF.

The chain couples TRBV7-3 to TRBJ1-1; possible D gene TRBD1, 6 bases. Trimming shortened V by 2 bases and J by 5 bases, and 9 bases separated the two germline ends. CDR3 length equals 13 residues. The V gene's germline CDR1 is SGHTA and CDR2 FQGTGA. The CDR3 loop is CASSLQGRTEAFF. The CDR3 DNA follows: TGTGCCAGCAGCTTACAGGGGCGGACTGAAGCTTTCTTT.

The DNA for the CDR3 is TGTGCCAGTAACACGGAGTTCTCCTACAATGAGCAGTTCTTC. Encoded protein: CASNTEFSYNEQFF. The V and J genes are TRBV19 and TRBJ2-1; D is undetermined. Germline CDR1 reads LNHDA; CDR2 reads SQIVND (reference sequence). Trimming took off 7 bases at V and 0 bases at J, with 10 bases between the two ends. There are 14 residues in the CDR3.

The V gene is TRBV19, the J gene TRBJ1-1; D may be TRBD1 (5 bases). CDR1 is LNHDA, CDR2 SQIVND, per germline (reference sequence). Trimming took off 4 bases at V and 2 bases at J, with 17 bases between the two ends. CDR3 length: 16 amino acids. CDR3 sequence (DNA): TGTGCCAGTAGTAATGGCGGGAGGGGCGTCAACACTGAAGCTTTCTTT. It yields the protein CASSNGGRGVNTEAFF.

The J gene is TRBJ2-1, the V gene TRBV10-1, with 10 bases fitting TRBD2. Per the germline V gene, CDR1 is WNHNN and CDR2 is SYGVQD (reference sequence). CDR3 length: 16 residues. The V segment lost 5 bases and the J segment 8 bases; nucleotides outside the gene matches: 12. The CDR3 DNA sequence: TGCGCCAGCAGTAAGCAGCGGGGGGGATCGAGTGATGAGCAGTTCTTC. It is translated as CASSKQRGGSSDEQFF.

This sequence joins TRBV18 and TRBJ1-1; D is perhaps TRBD1 (5 bases). The ends were cut back, 0 bases at V and 5 bases at J, with 19 bases in the middle. The CDR3 totals 17 residues. The germline V gene encodes CDR1 KGHSH and CDR2 LQKENI. The CDR3 DNA is TGTGCCAGCTCACCACCGGGCGGGGGTCGATCGTTGACTGAAGCTTTCTTT. This encodes CASSPPGGGRSLTEAFF. The full variable domain, its missing parts supplied by reference TRBV18 and TRBJ1-1, is NAGVMQNPRHLVRRRGQEARLRCSPMKGHSHVYWYRQLPEEGLKFMVYLQKENIIDESGMPKERFSAEFPKEGPSILRIQQVVRGDSAAYFCASSPPGGGRSLTEAFFGQGTRLTVV.